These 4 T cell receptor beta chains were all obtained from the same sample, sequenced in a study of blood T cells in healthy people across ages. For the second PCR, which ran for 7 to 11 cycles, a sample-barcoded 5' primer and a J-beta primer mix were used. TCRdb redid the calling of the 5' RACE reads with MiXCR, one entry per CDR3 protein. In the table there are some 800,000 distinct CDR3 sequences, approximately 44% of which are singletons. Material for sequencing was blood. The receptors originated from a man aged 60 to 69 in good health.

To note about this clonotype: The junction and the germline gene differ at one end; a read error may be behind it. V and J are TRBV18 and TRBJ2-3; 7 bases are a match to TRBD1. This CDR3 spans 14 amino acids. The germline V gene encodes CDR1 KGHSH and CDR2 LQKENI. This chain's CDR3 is CAGSRTGGTDTQYF. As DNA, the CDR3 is TGTGCCGGCTCCAGGACAGGAGGCACAGATACGCAGTATTTT.

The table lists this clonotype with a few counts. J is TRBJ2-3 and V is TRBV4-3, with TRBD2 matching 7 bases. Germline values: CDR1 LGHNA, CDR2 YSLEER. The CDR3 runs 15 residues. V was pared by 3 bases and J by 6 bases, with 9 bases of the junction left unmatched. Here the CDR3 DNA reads TGCGCCAGCAGCCAGGGAGGGCTTGGGGCGGATACGCAGTATTTT. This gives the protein CASSQGGLGADTQYF.

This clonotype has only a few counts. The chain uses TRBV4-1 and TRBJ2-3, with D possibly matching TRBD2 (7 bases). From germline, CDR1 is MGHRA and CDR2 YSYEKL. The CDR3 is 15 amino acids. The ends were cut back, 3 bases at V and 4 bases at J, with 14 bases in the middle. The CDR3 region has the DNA TGCGCCAGCAGCCACCTAGGGGGGGCCGCAGATACGCAGTATTTT. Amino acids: CASSHLGGAADTQYF.

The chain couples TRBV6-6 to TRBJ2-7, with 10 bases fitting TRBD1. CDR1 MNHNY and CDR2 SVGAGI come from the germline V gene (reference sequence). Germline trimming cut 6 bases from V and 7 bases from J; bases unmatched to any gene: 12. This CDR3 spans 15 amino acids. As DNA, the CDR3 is TGTGCCAGCAGGACAGGGGGCCCTCCCTACAATGAGCAGTACTTC. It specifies CASRTGGPPYNEQYF.